This T cell receptor (beta chain) stems from a study of early stage breast cancer tumors. After removal of 8 bases from V and 3 bases from J, the junction contained 10 bases not matched to a gene. This CDR3 spans 14 amino acids. Per germline, CDR1 SGHKS and CDR2 YYEKEE (reference sequence). Each sample had two DNA replicates, roughly 0.5 ug blood or around 1.5 ug tissue. Clones were sequenced by immunoSEQ multiplex PCR, and TCRdb holds only the in-frame ones, with some missing. In the table there are around 31,000 clones, roughly four fifths of which are singletons. V and J are TRBV5-5 and TRBJ1-2, with TRBD1 matching 7 bases. Material: breast tumor tissue. This receptor was taken from a person younger than 45 with breast cancer. The DNA for the CDR3 is TGTGCCAGTCGCTATCATACAGGGGACTATGGCTACACCTTC. Residues: CASRYHTGDYGYTF.